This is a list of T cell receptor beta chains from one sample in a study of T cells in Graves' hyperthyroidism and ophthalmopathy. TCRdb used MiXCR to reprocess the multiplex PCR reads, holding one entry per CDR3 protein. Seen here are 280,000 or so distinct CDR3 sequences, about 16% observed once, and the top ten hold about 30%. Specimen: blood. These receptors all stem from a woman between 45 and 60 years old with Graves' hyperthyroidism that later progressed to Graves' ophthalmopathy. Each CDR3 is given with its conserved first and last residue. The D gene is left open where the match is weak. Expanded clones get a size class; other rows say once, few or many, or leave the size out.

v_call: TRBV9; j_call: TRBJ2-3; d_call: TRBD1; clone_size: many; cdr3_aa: CASSAPEGASTDTQYF; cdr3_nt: TGTGCCAGCAGCGCCCCCGAGGGGGCTAGCACAGATACGCAGTATTTT
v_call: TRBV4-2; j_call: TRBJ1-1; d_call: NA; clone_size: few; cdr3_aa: CASRIPGGQDTEAFF; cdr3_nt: TGTGCCAGCAGGATACCCGGGGGGCAAGACACTGAAGCTTTCTTT
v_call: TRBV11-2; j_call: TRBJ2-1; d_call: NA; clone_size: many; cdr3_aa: CASSLDRTTPTRNEQFF; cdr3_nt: TGTGCCAGCAGCTTAGATCGGACTACACCGACTCGTAATGAGCAGTTCTTC
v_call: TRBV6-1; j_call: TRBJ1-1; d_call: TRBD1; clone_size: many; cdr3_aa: CANSDDRANTEAFF; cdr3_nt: TGTGCCAACAGCGACGACAGGGCGAACACTGAAGCTTTCTTT
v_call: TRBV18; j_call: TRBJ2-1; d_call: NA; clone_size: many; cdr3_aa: CASSPWEQFF; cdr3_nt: TGTGCCAGCTCACCGTGGGAGCAGTTCTTC
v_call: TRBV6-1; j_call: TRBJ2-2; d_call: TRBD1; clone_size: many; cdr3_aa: CAAKQGMNAGELFF; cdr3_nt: TGTGCCGCCAAACAGGGGATGAACGCCGGGGAGCTGTTTTTT
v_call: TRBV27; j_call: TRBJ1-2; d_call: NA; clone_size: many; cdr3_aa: CASSQQGFNGYTF; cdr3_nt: TGTGCCAGCAGTCAACAGGGTTTCAATGGCTACACCTTC
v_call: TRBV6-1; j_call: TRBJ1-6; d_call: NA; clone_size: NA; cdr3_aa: CASSDRAGYNSPLHF; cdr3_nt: TGTGCCAGCAGTGACAGGGCAGGATATAATTCACCCCTCCACTTT
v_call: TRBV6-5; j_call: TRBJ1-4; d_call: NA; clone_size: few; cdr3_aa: CASSSHRDSNEKLFF; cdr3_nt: TGTGCCAGCAGTTCCCACCGAGACTCTAATGAAAAACTGTTTTTT
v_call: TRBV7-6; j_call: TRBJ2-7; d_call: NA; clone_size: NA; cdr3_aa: CASSPEWAEQYF; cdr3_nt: TGTGCCAGCAGCCCGGAATGGGCCGAGCAGTACTTC
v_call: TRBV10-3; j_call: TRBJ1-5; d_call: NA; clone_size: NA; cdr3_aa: CAIKAEGINQPQHF; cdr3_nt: TGTGCCATCAAGGCTGAGGGAATCAATCAGCCCCAGCATTTT
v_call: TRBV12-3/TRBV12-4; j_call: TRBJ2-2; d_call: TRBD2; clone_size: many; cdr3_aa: CASSLRLAGAAGELFF; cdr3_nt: TGTGCCAGCAGTTTAAGGCTAGCGGGCGCCGCCGGGGAGCTGTTTTTT
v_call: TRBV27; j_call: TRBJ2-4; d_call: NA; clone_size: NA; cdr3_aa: CASSQRMAVLENIQYF; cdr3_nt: TGTGCCAGCAGTCAACGTATGGCAGTATTGGAAAACATTCAGTACTTC
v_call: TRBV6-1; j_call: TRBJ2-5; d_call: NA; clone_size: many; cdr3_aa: CASSFGPLQETQYF; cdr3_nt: TGTGCCAGCAGTTTCGGACCCCTCCAAGAGACCCAGTACTTC
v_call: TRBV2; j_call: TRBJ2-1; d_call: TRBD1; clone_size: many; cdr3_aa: CAGRTGGHNEQFF; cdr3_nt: TGTGCCGGCCGGACAGGGGGCCACAATGAGCAGTTCTTC
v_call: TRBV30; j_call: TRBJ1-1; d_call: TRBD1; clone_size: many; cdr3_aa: CAWTYRGYTEAFF; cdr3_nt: TGTGCCTGGACTTACAGGGGTTACACTGAAGCTTTCTTT
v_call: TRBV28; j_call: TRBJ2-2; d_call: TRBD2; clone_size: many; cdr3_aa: CASSPVPGLVNTGELFF; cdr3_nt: TGTGCCAGCAGTCCCGTCCCGGGACTAGTGAACACCGGGGAGCTGTTTTTT
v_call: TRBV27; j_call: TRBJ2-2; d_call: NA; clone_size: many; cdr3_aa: CASSLSRAGELFF; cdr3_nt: TGTGCCAGCAGTTTAAGTAGGGCCGGGGAGCTGTTTTTT
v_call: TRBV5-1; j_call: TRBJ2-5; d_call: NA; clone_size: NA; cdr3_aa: CASSLSGARVYETQYF; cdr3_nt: TGTGCCAGCAGCTTGTCGGGGGCCAGGGTTTATGAGACCCAGTACTTC
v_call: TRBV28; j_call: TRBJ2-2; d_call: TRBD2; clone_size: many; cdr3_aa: CASSSRLAGGGGGELFF; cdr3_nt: TGTGCCAGCAGTTCTCGACTAGCGGGAGGGGGCGGCGGGGAGCTGTTTTTT
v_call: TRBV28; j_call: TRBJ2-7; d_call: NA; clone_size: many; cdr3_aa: CASSFPGRPFYEQYF; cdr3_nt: TGTGCCAGCAGTTTCCCGGGGAGGCCTTTCTACGAGCAGTACTTC
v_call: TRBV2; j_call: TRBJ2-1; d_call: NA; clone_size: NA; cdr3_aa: CASRGQGLAPEVFF; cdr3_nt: TGTGCCAGCAGAGGACAGGGACTAGCCCCAGAGGTGTTCTTC
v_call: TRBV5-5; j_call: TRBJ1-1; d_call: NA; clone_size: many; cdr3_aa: CASTLNRRDTEAFF; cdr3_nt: TGTGCCAGCACCTTAAACCGCAGAGACACTGAAGCTTTCTTT
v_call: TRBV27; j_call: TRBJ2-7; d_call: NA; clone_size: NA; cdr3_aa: CASSLLQPYRSTYEQYF; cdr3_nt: TGTGCCAGCAGTTTATTACAACCTTACAGGTCGACCTACGAGCAGTACTTC
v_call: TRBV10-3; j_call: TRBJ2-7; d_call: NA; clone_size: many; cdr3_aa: CAISETTEGTPYEQYF; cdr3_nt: TGTGCCATCAGTGAGACCACGGAGGGGACCCCCTACGAGCAGTACTTC
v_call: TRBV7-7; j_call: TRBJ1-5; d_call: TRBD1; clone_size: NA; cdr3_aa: CASNPSNRDRDQPQHF; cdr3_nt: TGTGCTAGCAACCCTTCAAACCGGGACAGGGATCAGCCCCAGCATTTT
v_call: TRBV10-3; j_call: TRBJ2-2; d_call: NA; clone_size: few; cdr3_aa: CATSPDDTGELFF; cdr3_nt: TGTGCCACTTCCCCGGACGACACCGGGGAGCTGTTTTTT
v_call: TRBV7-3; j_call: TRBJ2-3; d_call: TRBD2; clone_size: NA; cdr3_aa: CASSLTAPSGQQYF; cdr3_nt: TGTGCCAGCAGCTTGACCGCCCCTAGCGGGCAGCAGTATTTT
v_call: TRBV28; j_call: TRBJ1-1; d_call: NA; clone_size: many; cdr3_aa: CASIRQHTEAFF; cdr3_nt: TGTGCCAGCATTCGACAGCACACTGAAGCTTTCTTT
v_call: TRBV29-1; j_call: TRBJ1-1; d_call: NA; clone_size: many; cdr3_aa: CSVPWWGNANTEAFF; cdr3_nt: TGCAGCGTGCCCTGGTGGGGAAATGCGAACACTGAAGCTTTCTTT
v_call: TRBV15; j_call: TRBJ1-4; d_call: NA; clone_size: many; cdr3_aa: CATSRDRGGNEEKLFF; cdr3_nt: TGTGCCACCAGCAGAGATCGTGGGGGAAACGAGGAAAAACTGTTTTTT
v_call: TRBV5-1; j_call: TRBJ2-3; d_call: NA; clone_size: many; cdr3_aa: CASREGRSTDTQYF; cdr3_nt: TGCGCCAGCAGGGAGGGTAGGAGCACAGATACGCAGTATTTT
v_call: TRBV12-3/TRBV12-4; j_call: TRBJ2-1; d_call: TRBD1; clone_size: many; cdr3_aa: CASSFPGQGGYNEQFF; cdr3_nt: TGTGCCAGCAGTTTCCCCGGACAGGGTGGCTACAATGAGCAGTTCTTC
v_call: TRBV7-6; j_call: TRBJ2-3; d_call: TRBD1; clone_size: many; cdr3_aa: CASSLVPGQGTSPSTDTQYF; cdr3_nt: TGTGCCAGCAGCTTAGTACCGGGACAGGGGACGTCTCCCAGCACAGATACGCAGTATTTT
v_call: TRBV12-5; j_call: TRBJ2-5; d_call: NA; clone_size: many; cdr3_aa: CASGLAGLGTQYF; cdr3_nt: TGTGCTAGTGGACTTGCAGGGTTAGGGACCCAGTACTTC
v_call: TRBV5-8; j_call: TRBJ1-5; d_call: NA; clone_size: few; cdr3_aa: CASSQEGSRPQHF; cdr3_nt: TGTGCCAGCAGCCAGGAGGGGTCTAGGCCCCAGCATTTT
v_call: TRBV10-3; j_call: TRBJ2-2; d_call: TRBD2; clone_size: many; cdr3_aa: CAISESRGTSGNTGELFF; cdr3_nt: TGTGCCATCAGTGAGTCGAGGGGGACTAGCGGAAACACCGGGGAGCTGTTTTTT
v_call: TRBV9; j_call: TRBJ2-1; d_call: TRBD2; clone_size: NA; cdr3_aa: CASSISSGNYNEQFF; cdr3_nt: TGTGCCAGCAGCATCTCTAGCGGGAATTACAATGAGCAGTTCTTC
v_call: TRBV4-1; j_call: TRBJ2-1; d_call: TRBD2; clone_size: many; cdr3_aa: CASSQDQGGSIDNEQFF; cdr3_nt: TGCGCCAGCAGCCAAGATCAGGGCGGGAGTATCGACAATGAGCAGTTCTTC
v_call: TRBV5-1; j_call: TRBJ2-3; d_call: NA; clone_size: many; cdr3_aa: CASSVPTDSTDTQYF; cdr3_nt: TGCGCCAGCAGCGTCCCGACAGATAGCACAGATACGCAGTATTTT
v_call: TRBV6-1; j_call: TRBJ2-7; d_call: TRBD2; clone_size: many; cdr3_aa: CASSSGLAGGYEQYF; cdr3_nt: TGTGCCAGCAGTTCGGGACTAGCGGGAGGGTACGAGCAGTACTTC
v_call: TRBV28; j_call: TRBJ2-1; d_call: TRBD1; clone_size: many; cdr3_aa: CASSTLGQGAPGEQFF; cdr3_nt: TGTGCCAGCAGCACACTCGGACAGGGGGCGCCCGGTGAGCAGTTCTTC